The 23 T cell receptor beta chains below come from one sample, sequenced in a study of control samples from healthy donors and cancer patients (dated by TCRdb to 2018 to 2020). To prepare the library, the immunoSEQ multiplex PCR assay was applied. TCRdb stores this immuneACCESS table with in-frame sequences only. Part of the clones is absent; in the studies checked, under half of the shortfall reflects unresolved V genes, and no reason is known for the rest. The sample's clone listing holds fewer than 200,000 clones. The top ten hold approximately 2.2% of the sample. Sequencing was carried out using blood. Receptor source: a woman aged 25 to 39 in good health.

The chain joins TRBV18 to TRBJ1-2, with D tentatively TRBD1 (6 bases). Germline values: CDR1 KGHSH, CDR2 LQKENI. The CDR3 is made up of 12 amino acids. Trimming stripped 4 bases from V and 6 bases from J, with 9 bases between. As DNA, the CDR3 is TGTGCCAGCTCACGGGGGCGGGATGGCTACACCTTC. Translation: CASSRGRDGYTF.

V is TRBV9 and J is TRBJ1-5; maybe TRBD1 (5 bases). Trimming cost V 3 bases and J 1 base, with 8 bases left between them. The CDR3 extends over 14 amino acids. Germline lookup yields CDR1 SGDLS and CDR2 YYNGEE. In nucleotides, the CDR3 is TGTGCCAGCAGCGATTGGACAAGCAATCAGCCCCAGCATTTT. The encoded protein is CASSDWTSNQPQHF.

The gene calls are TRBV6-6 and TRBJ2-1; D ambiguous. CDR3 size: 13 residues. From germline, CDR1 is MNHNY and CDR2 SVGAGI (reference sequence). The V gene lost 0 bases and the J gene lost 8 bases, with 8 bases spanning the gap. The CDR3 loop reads CASSYSTYYEQFF. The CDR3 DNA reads TGTGCCAGCAGTTACTCGACTTATTATGAGCAGTTCTTC.

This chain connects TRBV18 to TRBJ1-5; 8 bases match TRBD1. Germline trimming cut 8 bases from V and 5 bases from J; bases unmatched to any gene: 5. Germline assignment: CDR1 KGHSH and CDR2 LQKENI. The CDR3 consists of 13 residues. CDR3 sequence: CASQDRVDQPQHF. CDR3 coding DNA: TGTGCCAGCCAGGACAGGGTAGATCAGCCCCAGCATTTT. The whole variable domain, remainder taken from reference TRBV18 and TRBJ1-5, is NAGVMQNPRHLVRRRGQEARLRCSPMKGHSHVYWYRQLPEEGLKFMVYLQKENIIDESGMPKERFSAEFPKEGPSILRIQQVVRGDSAAYFCASQDRVDQPQHFGDGTRLSIL.

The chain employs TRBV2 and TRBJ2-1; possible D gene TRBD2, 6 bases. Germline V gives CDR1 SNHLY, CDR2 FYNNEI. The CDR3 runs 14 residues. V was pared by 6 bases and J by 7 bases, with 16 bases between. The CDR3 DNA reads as TGTGCCAGCAGAGCCCACGGGACTCTTAATGAGCAGTTCTTC. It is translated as CASRAHGTLNEQFF.

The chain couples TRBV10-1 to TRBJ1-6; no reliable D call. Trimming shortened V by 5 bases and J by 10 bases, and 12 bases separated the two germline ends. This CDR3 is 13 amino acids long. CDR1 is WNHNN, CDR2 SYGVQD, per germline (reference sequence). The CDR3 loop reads CASSSRRQSPLHF. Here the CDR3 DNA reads TGCGCCAGCAGTTCAAGGAGGCAGTCACCCCTCCACTTT.

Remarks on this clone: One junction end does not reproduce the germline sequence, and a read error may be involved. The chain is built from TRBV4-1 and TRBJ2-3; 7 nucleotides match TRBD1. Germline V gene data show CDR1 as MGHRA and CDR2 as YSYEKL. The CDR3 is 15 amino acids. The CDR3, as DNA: TGCGCCAGCAGCCAAGGAGGTTTTGGGACAGATACGCAATATTTT. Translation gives CASSQGGFGTDTQYF.

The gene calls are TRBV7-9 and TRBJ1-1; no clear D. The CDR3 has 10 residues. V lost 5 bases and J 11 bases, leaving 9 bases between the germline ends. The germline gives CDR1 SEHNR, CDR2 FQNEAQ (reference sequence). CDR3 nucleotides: TGTGCCAGCAGCCCGCAGAGGGCTTTCTTT. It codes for CASSPQRAFF.

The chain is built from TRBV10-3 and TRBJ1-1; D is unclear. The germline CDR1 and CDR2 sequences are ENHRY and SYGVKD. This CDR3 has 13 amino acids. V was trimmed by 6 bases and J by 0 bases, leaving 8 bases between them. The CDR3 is CAISVWLNTEAFF. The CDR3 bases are TGTGCCATCAGCGTTTGGTTGAACACTGAAGCTTTCTTT.

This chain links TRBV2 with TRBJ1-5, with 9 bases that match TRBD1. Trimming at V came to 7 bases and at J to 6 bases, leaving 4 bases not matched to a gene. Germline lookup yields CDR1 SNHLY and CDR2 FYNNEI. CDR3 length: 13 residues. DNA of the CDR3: TGTGCCAGCACACAGGGGGCTGTTCAGCCCCAGCATTTT. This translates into CASTQGAVQPQHF.

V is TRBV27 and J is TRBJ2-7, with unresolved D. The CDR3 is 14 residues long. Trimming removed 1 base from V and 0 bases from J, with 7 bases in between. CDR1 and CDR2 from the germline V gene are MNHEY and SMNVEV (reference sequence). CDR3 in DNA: TGTGCCAGCAGTTTATTCGACGGCTCCTACGAGCAGTACTTC. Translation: CASSLFDGSYEQYF.

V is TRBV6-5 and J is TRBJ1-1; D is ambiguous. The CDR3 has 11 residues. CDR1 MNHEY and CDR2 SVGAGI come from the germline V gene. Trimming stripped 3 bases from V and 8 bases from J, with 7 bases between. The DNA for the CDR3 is TGTGCCAGCAGTTATGGGCGGGAAGCTTTCTTT. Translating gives CASSYGREAFF.

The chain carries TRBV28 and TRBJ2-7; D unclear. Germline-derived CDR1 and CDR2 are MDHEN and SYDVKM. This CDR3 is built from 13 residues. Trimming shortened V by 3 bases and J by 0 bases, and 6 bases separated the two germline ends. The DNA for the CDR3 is TGTGCCAGCAGTTTCTCAACCTCCTACGAGCAGTACTTC. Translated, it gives CASSFSTSYEQYF.

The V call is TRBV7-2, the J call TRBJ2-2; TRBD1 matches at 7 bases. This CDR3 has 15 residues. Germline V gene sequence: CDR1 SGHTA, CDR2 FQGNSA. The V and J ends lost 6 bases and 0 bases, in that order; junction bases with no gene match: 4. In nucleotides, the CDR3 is TGTGCCAGCAGACAGGGGCTCGCGAACACCGGGGAGCTGTTTTTT. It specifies CASRQGLANTGELFF.

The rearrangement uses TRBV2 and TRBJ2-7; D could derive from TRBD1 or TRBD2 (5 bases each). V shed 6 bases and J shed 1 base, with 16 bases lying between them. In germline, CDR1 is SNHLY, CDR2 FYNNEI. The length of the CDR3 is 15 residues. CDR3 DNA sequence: TGTGCCAGCAGCTCCGGGACGGCTCGTTCCTACGAGCAGTACTTC. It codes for CASSSGTARSYEQYF.

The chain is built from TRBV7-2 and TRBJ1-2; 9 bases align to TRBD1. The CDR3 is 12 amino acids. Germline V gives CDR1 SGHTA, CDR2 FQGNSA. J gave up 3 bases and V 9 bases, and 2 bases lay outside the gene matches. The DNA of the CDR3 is TGTGCCAGTGGGACAGGGTACTATGGCTACACCTTC. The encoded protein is CASGTGYYGYTF.

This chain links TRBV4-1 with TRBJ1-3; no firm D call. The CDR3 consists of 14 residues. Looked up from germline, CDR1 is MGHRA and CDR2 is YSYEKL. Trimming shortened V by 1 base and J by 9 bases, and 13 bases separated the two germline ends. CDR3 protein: CASSQGPLASTIYF. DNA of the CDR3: TGCGCCAGCAGCCAAGGGCCCCTAGCGAGCACCATATATTTT.

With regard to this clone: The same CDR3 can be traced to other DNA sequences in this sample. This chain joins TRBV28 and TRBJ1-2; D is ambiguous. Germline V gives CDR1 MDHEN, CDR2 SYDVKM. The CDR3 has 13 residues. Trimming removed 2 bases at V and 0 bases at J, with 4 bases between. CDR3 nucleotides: TGTGCCAGCAGTTTAGCCGCTAACTATGGCTACACCTTC. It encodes CASSLAANYGYTF.

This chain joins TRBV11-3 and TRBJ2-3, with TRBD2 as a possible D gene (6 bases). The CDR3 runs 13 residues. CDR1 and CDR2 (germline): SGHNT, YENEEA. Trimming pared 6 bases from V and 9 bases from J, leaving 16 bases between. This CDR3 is CASRLAGGTTQYF. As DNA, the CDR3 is TGTGCCAGCAGATTGGCCGGGGGAACAACGCAGTATTTT.

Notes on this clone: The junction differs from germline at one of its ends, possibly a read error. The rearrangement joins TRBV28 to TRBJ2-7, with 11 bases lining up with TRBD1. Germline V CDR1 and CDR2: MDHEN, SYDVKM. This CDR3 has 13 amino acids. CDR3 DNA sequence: TGTGCCAGCAGCTTAAACTACCCGGGACAGGGGGGTTTC. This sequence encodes CASSLNYPGQGGF.

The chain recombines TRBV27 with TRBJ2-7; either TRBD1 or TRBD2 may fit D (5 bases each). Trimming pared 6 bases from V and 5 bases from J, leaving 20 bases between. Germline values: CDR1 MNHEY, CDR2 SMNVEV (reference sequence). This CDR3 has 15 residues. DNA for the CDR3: TGTGCCAGCAGCCCCAGGAGAGGGGCCGGGGACGAGCAGTACTTC. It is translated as CASSPRRGAGDEQYF.

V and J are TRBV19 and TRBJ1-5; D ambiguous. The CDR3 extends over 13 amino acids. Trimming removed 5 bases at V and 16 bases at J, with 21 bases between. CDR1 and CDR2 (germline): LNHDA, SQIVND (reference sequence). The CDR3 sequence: CASSLAERPLLHF. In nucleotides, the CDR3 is TGTGCCAGTAGTCTTGCTGAGCGGCCCCTACTCCATTTT.

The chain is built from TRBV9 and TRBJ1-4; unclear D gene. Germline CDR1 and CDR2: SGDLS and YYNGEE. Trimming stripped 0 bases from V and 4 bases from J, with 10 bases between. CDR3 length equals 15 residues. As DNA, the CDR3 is TGTGCCAGCAGCGTAGTCGAACACCGTAATGAAAAACTGTTTTTT. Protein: CASSVVEHRNEKLFF.